Detailed here is one TCR beta chain. Antigen specificity is unknown. The CDR3 loop spans 17 amino acids. V shed 0 bases and J shed 6 bases, with 19 bases lying between them. From germline, CDR1 is SGHDN and CDR2 FVKESK. The data stem from a study of cytomegalovirus exposure and HLA in healthy donors. Findings and limits, study-wide: The investigators catalogued about 170 TCR beta chains as cytomegalovirus-associated.

The PCR employed 60 Vbeta primers together with 13 Jbeta primers. The repertoire was sequenced with immunoSEQ multiplex PCR; TCRdb's copy has only in-frame clones and lacks some. The sample contains tens of thousands of clones, 72% of which appear only once. Input material: PBMCs. This clonotype originated in a woman between 50 and 59 years old in good health and CMV-seropositive. This chain joins TRBV14 and TRBJ2-3; a possible D gene is TRBD2 (5 bases). The CDR3 protein is CASSQDSQDLTGDTQYF. CDR3 nucleotides: TGTGCCAGCAGCCAAGATAGTCAGGACTTAACGGGGGATACGCAGTATTTT.